These T cell receptor beta chains were read from a single sample in a study of blood T cell repertoires in COVID-19. TCRdb's copy holds only in-frame clones and misses some; the assay was immunoSEQ multiplex PCR. The top ten clones hold 0.86% of a sample with fewer than 150,000 clones, 65% to 80% of them seen once. Material: peripheral blood. The receptor set was obtained from a human donor with acute or convalescent COVID-19. The donor label of this sample is uncertain. The CDR3 runs from the conserved cysteine through the conserved F or W. Each record gives: V gene, J gene, CDR3 protein.

v_gene: TRBV19
j_gene: TRBJ2-3
CDR3aa: CASTERGGLDTQYF

v_gene: TRBV6-1
j_gene: TRBJ1-2
CDR3aa: CASSDWGQDGYTF

v_gene: TRBV29-1
j_gene: TRBJ2-7
CDR3aa: CSVVGDRGTYEQYF

v_gene: TRBV12-2
j_gene: TRBJ2-7
CDR3aa: CASRLHARDRVYEQYF

v_gene: TRBV6-5
j_gene: TRBJ2-5
CDR3aa: CASTPLAAQETQYF

v_gene: TRBV5-1
j_gene: TRBJ2-1
CDR3aa: CASSSEVLAGVNEQFF

v_gene: TRBV30
j_gene: TRBJ1-4
CDR3aa: CAWTERTNEKLFF

v_gene: TRBV5-5
j_gene: TRBJ1-1
CDR3aa: CASSYIIGGGEAFF

v_gene: TRBV7-3
j_gene: TRBJ2-2
CDR3aa: CASSLSRGHTGELFF

v_gene: TRBV11-2
j_gene: TRBJ2-5
CDR3aa: CASSYTGQGKETQYF

v_gene: TRBV2
j_gene: TRBJ1-5
CDR3aa: CASRRAGAQPQHF

v_gene: TRBV19
j_gene: TRBJ1-1
CDR3aa: CASSRTQAGTEAFF

v_gene: TRBV6-5
j_gene: TRBJ1-3
CDR3aa: CASDKDRAGNTIYF

v_gene: TRBV11-2
j_gene: TRBJ2-5
CDR3aa: CASSQEETQYF

v_gene: TRBV19
j_gene: TRBJ1-4
CDR3aa: CASSDRWASTNEKLFF

v_gene: TRBV28
j_gene: TRBJ2-1
CDR3aa: CASSLEFVWMGQTYNEQFF

v_gene: TRBV6-6
j_gene: TRBJ1-1
CDR3aa: CASSPIGQGGFGTEAFF

v_gene: TRBV5-6
j_gene: TRBJ1-4
CDR3aa: CASSRKTGLHEKLFF

v_gene: TRBV11-2
j_gene: TRBJ2-7
CDR3aa: CASSKTGTYEQYF

v_gene: TRBV5-1
j_gene: TRBJ1-6
CDR3aa: CASSWRGLNSPLHF

v_gene: TRBV5-5
j_gene: TRBJ1-3
CDR3aa: CASSGDTNSGNTIYF

v_gene: TRBV14
j_gene: TRBJ2-7
CDR3aa: CASSQSKGVYYEQYF

v_gene: TRBV7-9
j_gene: TRBJ1-2
CDR3aa: CASRPTTGINYGYTF

v_gene: TRBV3-1/TRBV3-2
j_gene: TRBJ1-2
CDR3aa: CASSQAPAPGVYGYTF

v_gene: TRBV28
j_gene: TRBJ2-2
CDR3aa: CASSTGYTGELFF

v_gene: TRBV12-5
j_gene: TRBJ1-6
CDR3aa: CASGLTSGQTHSPLHF

v_gene: TRBV19
j_gene: TRBJ1-1
CDR3aa: CASSMEQGAKTEAFF

v_gene: TRBV5-1
j_gene: TRBJ1-2
CDR3aa: CASSLETGYGYTF

v_gene: TRBV10-3
j_gene: TRBJ1-2
CDR3aa: CANHPGTPTNYGYTF

v_gene: TRBV19
j_gene: TRBJ1-3
CDR3aa: CASSLGQGAAGNTIYF

v_gene: TRBV4-1
j_gene: TRBJ1-6
CDR3aa: CASSQGRQGARNSPLHF

v_gene: TRBV7-6
j_gene: TRBJ2-5
CDR3aa: CASSLGGTPGETQYF

v_gene: TRBV7-9
j_gene: TRBJ2-3
CDR3aa: CASSRTAVPSTDTQYF

v_gene: TRBV12-3/TRBV12-4
j_gene: TRBJ1-3
CDR3aa: CASEQSSGNTIYF

v_gene: TRBV12-3/TRBV12-4
j_gene: TRBJ1-2
CDR3aa: CASRGTGHGYTF

v_gene: TRBV5-1
j_gene: TRBJ2-5
CDR3aa: CASSFQGAETQYF

v_gene: TRBV6-5
j_gene: TRBJ1-4
CDR3aa: CASSRDRGEKLFF

v_gene: TRBV27
j_gene: TRBJ2-3
CDR3aa: CASSHRLAGGLDTQYF

v_gene: TRBV15
j_gene: TRBJ2-5
CDR3aa: CATSREGGQGQETQYF

v_gene: TRBV4-2
j_gene: TRBJ2-1
CDR3aa: CASSQVGGEQFF

v_gene: TRBV14
j_gene: TRBJ1-2
CDR3aa: CASSPGQGAYGYTF

v_gene: TRBV10-3
j_gene: TRBJ2-1
CDR3aa: CAISEGIVRGGRYNEQFF

v_gene: TRBV28
j_gene: TRBJ1-1
CDR3aa: CASSLPPGMNTEAFF

v_gene: TRBV7-9
j_gene: TRBJ1-3
CDR3aa: CASGQGEVAGNTIYF

v_gene: TRBV29-1
j_gene: TRBJ1-2
CDR3aa: CSVREEDYTF

v_gene: TRBV6-4
j_gene: TRBJ2-2
CDR3aa: CASSATGNTGELFF

v_gene: TRBV28
j_gene: TRBJ1-5
CDR3aa: CASSLSGLGFQPQHF

v_gene: TRBV25-1
j_gene: TRBJ2-5
CDR3aa: CASSEYSWDREETQYF

v_gene: TRBV9
j_gene: TRBJ2-5
CDR3aa: CASSVAGGPQEAQYF

v_gene: TRBV5-1
j_gene: TRBJ1-4
CDR3aa: CASSPGPSQEKLFF

v_gene: TRBV4-2
j_gene: TRBJ2-5
CDR3aa: CASSQDNMPQETQYF

v_gene: TRBV7-9
j_gene: TRBJ1-2
CDR3aa: CASSLLGGGITF

v_gene: TRBV5-6
j_gene: TRBJ1-1
CDR3aa: CASSWTVNTEAFF

v_gene: TRBV2
j_gene: TRBJ2-5
CDR3aa: CASRWGEVETQYF

v_gene: TRBV18
j_gene: TRBJ1-1
CDR3aa: CASSFHGGQENTEAFF

v_gene: TRBV30
j_gene: TRBJ1-6
CDR3aa: CAWKGTDNSPLHF